These T cell receptor beta chains were read from a single sample in a study of PD-L1 blockade in urothelial cancer. This table comes from immunoSEQ multiplex PCR, and its TCRdb copy is limited to in-frame clones, with some not included. The table includes roughly 40,000 clones, roughly nine tenths detected once. The sequencing here drew on PBMCs, taken around atezolizumab (anti-PD-L1) treatment. The source is a man between 65 and 85 years old with urothelial cancer. Each CDR3 is given with its conserved first and last residue. A D gene is named only where the DNA matches it firmly. Some rows mark clone size as missing; the rest say once, few, many or name a class of expanded clone.

j_call v_call clone_size d_call cdr3_nt cdr3_aa
TRBJ2-5 TRBV5-4 NA NA TGTGCCAGCAGCTTGGCTGGACTATCAGAGACCCAGTACTTC CASSLAGLSETQYF
TRBJ2-7 TRBV19 once NA TGTGCCAGTAGTATGGGTCTGGTTTGGAGCGAGCAGTACTTC CASSMGLVWSEQYF
TRBJ1-2 TRBV4-1 NA NA TGCGCCAGCAGCCAAGGACAGACAAAGGATGGCTACACCTTC CASSQGQTKDGYTF
TRBJ2-5 TRBV6-1 NA NA TGTGCCAGCAGACGGGAGGAGACCCAGTACTTC CASRREETQYF
TRBJ2-7 TRBV5-4 NA TRBD1 TGTGCCAGCAGCTTGGCCGGACAGGGGGACGAGCAGTACTTC CASSLAGQGDEQYF
TRBJ1-2 TRBV7-9 NA TRBD1 TGTGCCAGCAGCTTATCGACAGGGGGCTCCTATGGCTACACCTTC CASSLSTGGSYGYTF
TRBJ1-1 TRBV6-1 NA NA TGTGCCAGCGTTTTGGGGAGAGGAACTGAAGCTTTCTTT CASVLGRGTEAFF
TRBJ2-1 TRBV9 NA TRBD2 TGTGCCAGCAGCGTCACTAGCGGGGTAGGGTACAATGAGCAGTTCTTC CASSVTSGVGYNEQFF
TRBJ2-5 TRBV12-5 NA TRBD2 TGTGCTAGTGCTGAAGGATATAGCGGGAGCGGGGCAGAGACCCAGTACTTC CASAEGYSGSGAETQYF
TRBJ1-2 TRBV6-5 NA TRBD1 TGTGCCAGCAGTTACGCGGACAGGGCGGGCGGCTACACCTTC CASSYADRAGGYTF
TRBJ1-1 TRBV15 NA NA TGTGCCACCCAGGGAGGGGGGAGCACTGAAGCTTTCTTT CATQGGGSTEAFF
TRBJ1-2 TRBV28 NA NA TGTGCCAGCAGCAGACACGGGGGGGACTATGGCTACACCTTC CASSRHGGDYGYTF
TRBJ2-2 TRBV5-1 NA NA TGCGCCAGCAGCTTGGGGGGAGCGAACACCGGGGAGCTGTTTTTT CASSLGGANTGELFF
TRBJ1-5 TRBV19 once NA TGTGCCAGTAGTACGCGGGGGGGACACACAAATCAGCCCCAGCATTTT CASSTRGGHTNQPQHF
TRBJ2-2 TRBV5-4 few NA TGTGCCAGCAGCTTAGCGAGAGGACATGCCGGGGAGCTGTTTTTT CASSLARGHAGELFF
TRBJ2-3 TRBV7-3 NA NA TGTGCCAGCAGCCCCACGGGAGTCGCAGATACGCAGTATTTT CASSPTGVADTQYF
TRBJ1-1 TRBV18 NA TRBD1 TGTGCCAGCTCACCGCGACAGGGGACTGAAGCTTTCTTT CASSPRQGTEAFF
TRBJ2-7 TRBV6-8 NA TRBD2 TGTGCCAGCAGAACTAGCGGGAGGCCCCTCTACGAGCAGTACTTC CASRTSGRPLYEQYF
TRBJ2-7 TRBV19 NA TRBD1 TGTGCCAGTGCTCTCGGGACAGTCTACGAGCAGTACTTC CASALGTVYEQYF
TRBJ2-6 TRBV7-3 NA NA TGTGCCAGCAGCCCCGTGGACGGGATCATTCCGATTTTCTCTGGGGCCAACGTCCTGACTTTC CASSPVDGIIPIFSGANVLTF
TRBJ2-1 TRBV9 once TRBD2 TGTGCCAGCAGCGGCCTAGCGGAGAGGGGCAATGAGCAGTTCTTC CASSGLAERGNEQFF
TRBJ2-3 TRBV30 NA TRBD2 TGTGCCTGGAGTAAGCGAGGGACTAGCGGGCTCTCAGATACGCAGTATTTT CAWSKRGTSGLSDTQYF
TRBJ2-1 TRBV7-9 NA TRBD1 TGTGCCAGCAGCTCAAACACCGGGACAGGAGCCAACAATGAGCAGTTCTTC CASSSNTGTGANNEQFF
TRBJ2-6 TRBV7-3 NA NA TGTGCCAGCAGCCAGGGGCAGGGCTCTGGGGCCAACGTCCTGACTTTC CASSQGQGSGANVLTF
TRBJ1-2 TRBV27 NA NA TGTGCCAGCAGTAACTCGGACAGCCTTTTACCTTATGGCTACACCTTC CASSNSDSLLPYGYTF
TRBJ1-1 TRBV11-2 NA NA TGTGCCAGCAGCTTAGGCACACAGGGTGGCACTGAAGCTTTCTTT CASSLGTQGGTEAFF
TRBJ2-1 TRBV29-1 NA TRBD2 TGCAGCGTCCGACCGGCTAGCGGGGGATACAATGAGCAGTTCTTC CSVRPASGGYNEQFF
TRBJ1-2 TRBV2 NA NA TGTGCCAGCAGTGAAATGGGGCAGGGAGGGAATGGCTACACCTTC CASSEMGQGGNGYTF
TRBJ2-5 TRBV6-6 NA NA TGTGCCAGCAGGGCAACAGGGTATAGGGAGACCCAGTACTTC CASRATGYRETQYF
TRBJ1-2 TRBV7-9 NA NA TGTGCCAGCAGCCAACAGGCTAACTATGGCTACACCTTC CASSQQANYGYTF
TRBJ1-5 TRBV19 NA NA TGTGCCAGTAGTATTGGTCCCATAGGCAATCAGCCCCAGCATTTT CASSIGPIGNQPQHF
TRBJ2-3 TRBV9 NA TRBD1 TGTGCCAGCAGCATACGACAGGGGTCGGATACGCAGTATTTT CASSIRQGSDTQYF
TRBJ1-4 TRBV27 NA NA TGTGCCAGCAGTTTACGGGGGGCCGGTGAAAAACTGTTTTTT CASSLRGAGEKLFF
TRBJ2-7 TRBV18 once NA TGTGCCAGCTCACCCGACGGGAATTTGAGGTACGAGCAGTACTTC CASSPDGNLRYEQYF
TRBJ2-6 TRBV29-1 NA TRBD2 TGCAGCGTTGAAGGGGGAGGGTCCGGGGCCAACGTCCTGACTTTC CSVEGGGSGANVLTF
TRBJ2-1 TRBV29-1 few NA TGCAGCGCTACGGGAGATTACAATGAGCAGTTCTTC CSATGDYNEQFF
TRBJ2-5 TRBV9 once TRBD1 TGTGCCAGCAGCCCTACGACAGGGGGGGAGACCCAGTACTTC CASSPTTGGETQYF
TRBJ2-5 TRBV15 NA TRBD2 TGTGCCACCAGCAGAGGGCTAGCGGGACAAGAGACCCAGTACTTC CATSRGLAGQETQYF
TRBJ2-3 TRBV10-3 once NA TGTGCCATCAGTGACTTCGGGGAAACTAGCACAGATACGCAGTATTTT CAISDFGETSTDTQYF